The text below deals with one T cell receptor (beta chain). The entry originates in a study of T cell changes during pregnancy in multiple sclerosis. TCRdb's table, derived via immunoSEQ multiplex PCR, lists solely in-frame clones and lacks some. The sample carries about 39,000 clones, approximately 93% recorded once. This specimen was CD4+ T cells from peripheral blood mononuclear cells, taken in the first trimester of pregnancy. The source is a female donor with multiple sclerosis, enrolled in a pregnancy study.

The CDR3 nucleotides are TGCGCCAGCAGCTTGGGCGTAGGGGTAGTCAAATATGGCTACACCTTC. This encodes CASSLGVGVVKYGYTF. The V call is TRBV5-1, the J call TRBJ1-2, with D perhaps matching TRBD1 (5 bases). V lost 0 bases, J lost 5 bases, and 17 bases lay in between. Germline CDR1 and CDR2: SGHRS and YFSETQ. This CDR3 spans 16 amino acids.